This passage covers 26 T cell receptor beta chains from one sample sequenced in a study of OX40 agonist ivuxolimab in advanced cancers. Clones were sequenced by immunoSEQ multiplex PCR, and TCRdb holds only the in-frame ones, with some missing. The profile covers roughly 80,000 clones, with 84% appearing a single time and roughly 1.8% taken by the ten largest. The sequencing used CD4+ or CD8+ T cells sorted from blood, collected in a trial of the OX40 agonist ivuxolimab. The receptors come from an adult with an advanced solid tumor such as melanoma, head and neck, liver or kidney cancer.

Written as DNA, the CDR3 is TGCGCCAGCAGCCCCTGGGCCGGGGCGGATGAGCAGTTCTTC. Translating gives CASSPWAGADEQFF. The chain couples TRBV5-1 to TRBJ2-1; the D call may be TRBD1 or TRBD2 (5 bases each). In germline, CDR1 is SGHRS, CDR2 YFSETQ. Trimming left V 4 bases short and J 8 bases short, with 16 bases between. The CDR3 runs 14 residues.

This chain links TRBV19 with TRBJ2-4, with D maybe TRBD1 (6 bases). The CDR3 length is 13 residues. Germline-derived CDR1 and CDR2 are LNHDA and SQIVND (reference sequence). Between the trimmed V and J ends, which lost 10 bases and 0 bases, there was a span of 10 bases. The CDR3 region has the DNA TGTGCCACCCAGGGGTCAGCCAAAAACATTCAGTACTTC. Its protein product is CATQGSAKNIQYF.

The V and J genes are TRBV6-4 and TRBJ2-3; 10 bases agree with TRBD1. The CDR3 runs to 13 residues. Germline V CDR1 and CDR2: MRHNA, SNTAGT. V was pared by 6 bases and J by 7 bases, with 4 bases of the junction left unmatched. The CDR3 sequence: CASSMTGGNTQYF. CDR3 coding DNA: TGTGCCAGCAGCATGACAGGGGGCAATACGCAGTATTTT.

This chain uses TRBV18 with TRBJ2-2; D gene unclear. Deletions cut 1 base from V and 4 bases from J, with 13 bases between. From germline, CDR1 is KGHSH and CDR2 LQKENI. The CDR3 covers 16 residues. The CDR3 reads CASSPLAPTATGELFF. In nucleotides, the CDR3 is TGTGCCAGCTCACCACTGGCCCCAACGGCCACCGGGGAGCTGTTTTTT. Full variable domain (outside the CDR3, taken from reference TRBV18 and TRBJ2-2): NAGVMQNPRHLVRRRGQEARLRCSPMKGHSHVYWYRQLPEEGLKFMVYLQKENIIDESGMPKERFSAEFPKEGPSILRIQQVVRGDSAAYFCASSPLAPTATGELFFGEGSRLTVL.

The chain recombines TRBV19 with TRBJ1-2; tentatively, D is TRBD1 (5 bases). The CDR3 spans 11 residues. V was pared by 3 bases and J by 6 bases, with 5 bases between. The germline V gene encodes CDR1 LNHDA and CDR2 SQIVND (reference sequence). CDR3 amino acids: CASSIRDGYTF. For the CDR3, the DNA is TGTGCCAGTAGTATCAGGGATGGCTACACCTTC. The full variable domain, with the rest looked up from reference TRBV19 and TRBJ1-2, is DGGITQSPKYLFRKEGQNVTLSCEQNLNHDAMYWYRQDPGQGLRLIYYSQIVNDFQKGDIAEGYSVSREKKESFPLTVTSAQKNPTAFYLCASSIRDGYTFGSGTRLTVV.

The chain couples TRBV5-1 to TRBJ2-3; 8 nucleotides agree with TRBD2. This CDR3 region has 14 residues. J lost 6 bases, V lost 0 bases, and 3 bases had no gene match. Germline loops: CDR1 SGHRS, CDR2 YFSETQ. The CDR3 sequence: CASSLVAGTDTQYF. CDR3 DNA: TGCGCCAGCAGCTTGGTAGCGGGGACGGATACGCAGTATTTT.

The CDR3 is CASSRLEGVKDEQYF. CDR3 nucleotides: TGTGCCAGCAGTCGCCTCGAGGGGGTGAAGGACGAGCAGTACTTC. The chain has TRBV6-5 and TRBJ2-7; a weak D match, TRBD1 (6 bases). This CDR3 contains 15 residues. Germline V lookup: CDR1 MNHEY, CDR2 SVGAGI. With 5 bases removed from V and 5 bases from J, the gap between germline ends came to 19 bases.

V and J are TRBV11-1 and TRBJ2-5, with D possibly being TRBD1 (8 bases). CDR1 is SGHAT and CDR2 is FQDESV in the germline V gene (reference sequence). The CDR3 loop spans 15 amino acids. V was clipped by 5 bases and J by 3 bases, with 16 bases between them. CDR3 DNA sequence: TGTGCCAGCAGCGGACAGGGAGGGAAAGAAGAGACCCAGTACTTC. This gives the protein CASSGQGGKEETQYF. The full variable domain, its missing parts supplied by reference TRBV11-1 and TRBJ2-5, is EAEVAQSPRYKITEKSQAVAFWCDPISGHATLYWYRQILGQGPELLVQFQDESVVDDSQLPKDRFSAERLKGVDSTLKIQPAELGDSAMYLCASSGQGGKEETQYFGPGTRLLVL.

The CDR3 DNA is TGTGCCAGCGCCAGACAGGCCGAGCAGTACTTC. It yields the protein CASARQAEQYF. The chain employs TRBV2 and TRBJ2-7; a possible D gene is TRBD1 (6 bases). The CDR3 contains 11 residues. The V end lost 8 bases, the J end lost 6 bases, and 11 bases lay between the germline ends. Looked up from germline, CDR1 is SNHLY and CDR2 is FYNNEI.

A single count supports this clone. This chain joins TRBV5-4 and TRBJ2-6; D not resolved. Trimming shortened V by 1 base and J by 0 bases, and 8 bases separated the two germline ends. The CDR3 covers 16 residues. The germline V gene encodes CDR1 SGHNT and CDR2 YYREEE (reference sequence). CDR3 sequence (DNA): TGTGCCAGCAGCTTGAGACTGGACTCTGGGGCCAACGTCCTGACTTTC. Translated: CASSLRLDSGANVLTF.

In DNA form, the CDR3 reads TGTGCCAGCAGCTTGGAAAGGAGGTACCAAGAGACCCAGTACTTC. Translated: CASSLERRYQETQYF. This rearrangement joins TRBV5-6 to TRBJ2-5, with D perhaps matching TRBD2 (5 bases). V shed 0 bases and J shed 0 bases, with 9 bases lying between them. CDR1 is SGHDT and CDR2 is YYEEEE in the germline V gene. The CDR3 totals 15 residues.

The chain joins TRBV29-1 to TRBJ1-1, with D unclear. Germline values: CDR1 SQVTM, CDR2 ANQGSEA. The germline V and J ends were trimmed by 7 bases and 0 bases, with 6 bases remaining between them. This CDR3 has 11 residues. This chain's CDR3 is CSGGVNTEAFF. The CDR3 DNA follows: TGCAGCGGGGGAGTGAACACTGAAGCTTTCTTT.

J is TRBJ1-2 and V is TRBV29-1, with D maybe TRBD1 (5 bases). Germline CDR1 and CDR2: SQVTM and ANQGSEA. Deletions cut 0 bases from V and 8 bases from J, with 7 bases between. This CDR3 has 11 residues. The CDR3 reads CSVEEGEGYTF. The CDR3 nucleotides are TGCAGCGTTGAAGAAGGGGAGGGCTACACCTTC.

The genes are TRBV27 and TRBJ2-3; 9 bases are shared with TRBD2. The J segment lost 9 bases and the V segment lost 4 bases, leaving 5 bases of the junction unmatched. The germline V gene has CDR1 MNHEY and CDR2 SMNVEV (reference sequence). The CDR3 runs 13 residues. CDR3 sequence: CASSSASGATQYF. The DNA for the CDR3 is TGTGCCAGCAGTTCAGCTAGCGGGGCAACGCAGTATTTT.

The J gene is TRBJ2-7, the V gene TRBV7-2, with D unresolved. The germline V gene has CDR1 SGHTA and CDR2 FQGNSA. This CDR3 is 15 amino acids long. Trimming took off 1 base at V and 0 bases at J, with 10 bases between the two ends. The CDR3 protein is CASSLETAASYEQYF. In DNA form, the CDR3 reads TGTGCCAGCAGCTTAGAAACGGCAGCCTCCTACGAGCAGTACTTC.

This rearrangement joins TRBV2 to TRBJ1-4; no clear D gene. Trimming pared 1 base from V and 10 bases from J, leaving 13 bases between. CDR1 is SNHLY, CDR2 FYNNEI, per germline. This CDR3 is 14 amino acids long. The CDR3 reads CASSEGFGEVKLFF. The CDR3, as DNA: TGTGCCAGCAGTGAAGGATTCGGGGAAGTAAAACTGTTTTTT.

The CDR3 loop is CASSQEKWGGSDTQYF. The CDR3 region has the DNA TGCGCCAGCAGCCAAGAAAAGTGGGGGGGCAGCGATACGCAGTATTTT. This chain connects TRBV4-1 to TRBJ2-3; possibly TRBD2 for D (7 bases). The germline CDR1 and CDR2 sequences are MGHRA and YSYEKL. This CDR3 is 16 amino acids long. V lost 0 bases to trimming and J lost 6 bases, with 16 bases between them.

The chain combines TRBV19 with TRBJ2-2; D is perhaps TRBD2 (6 bases). V was shortened by 5 bases and J by 4 bases, with 11 bases between the two germline ends. From germline, CDR1 is LNHDA and CDR2 SQIVND (reference sequence). The CDR3 covers 14 residues. Here the CDR3 DNA reads TGTGCCAGTAGTGGCGGGACTTTCACCGGGGAGCTGTTTTTT. Its translation is CASSGGTFTGELFF.

This chain joins TRBV11-2 and TRBJ1-1; 9 nucleotides line up with TRBD1. The germline gives CDR1 SGHAT, CDR2 FQNNGV. Trimming removed 3 bases from V and 0 bases from J; junction bases left unmatched: 5. The CDR3 totals 16 residues. DNA for the CDR3: TGTGCCAGCAGCTTCGGGACAGGGTTTATGAACACTGAAGCTTTCTTT. Translating it yields CASSFGTGFMNTEAFF.

This clone was observed a handful of times. The chain combines TRBV9 with TRBJ2-4, with D perhaps assigned TRBD1 or TRBD2 (5 bases each). Germline CDR1 reads SGDLS; CDR2 reads YYNGEE. CDR3 length: 16 amino acids. V was shortened by 1 base and J by 8 bases, with 19 bases between the two germline ends. CDR3 in DNA: TGTGCCAGCAGCGTACTACCCGGGGACCAAGGGGACATTCAGTACTTC. Protein: CASSVLPGDQGDIQYF.

V is TRBV5-5 and J is TRBJ1-3; no clear D. Trimming removed 0 bases at V and 4 bases at J, with 5 bases between. CDR1 is SGHKS, CDR2 YYEKEE, per germline (reference sequence). This CDR3 has 13 amino acids. The CDR3 protein is CASSLDGGNTIYF. The CDR3 DNA sequence: TGTGCCAGCAGCTTGGACGGAGGAAACACCATATATTTT. The variable domain in full, with the rest retrieved from reference TRBV5-5 and TRBJ1-3, is DAGVTQSPTHLIKTRGQQVTLRCSPISGHKSVSWYQQVLGQGPQFIFQYYEKEERGRGNFPDRFSARQFPNYSSELNVNALLLGDSALYLCASSLDGGNTIYFGEGSWLTVV.

The rearrangement uses TRBV19 and TRBJ2-7; the match to TRBD1 covers 7 bases. With V trimmed by 5 bases and J by 0 bases, 16 bases remained unmatched. Germline lookup yields CDR1 LNHDA and CDR2 SQIVND (reference sequence). This CDR3 has 18 amino acids. The CDR3 DNA reads TGTGCCAGTAGTGACCGCCGGGACAGCCTCTGGAGCTCCTACGAGCAGTACTTC. Translation: CASSDRRDSLWSSYEQYF.

There are a few counts of this clone. The chain combines TRBV6-4 with TRBJ2-2; a possible D gene is TRBD2 (6 bases). V lost 1 base and J 2 bases, leaving 8 bases between the germline ends. Germline CDR1 and CDR2: MRHNA and SNTAGT. The CDR3 runs to 15 residues. The CDR3 nucleotides are TGTGCCAGCAGTGACTACGCGGGAAACACCGGGGAGCTGTTTTTT. It codes for CASSDYAGNTGELFF.

This rearrangement joins TRBV25-1 to TRBJ2-2, with D hard to call. The CDR3 is 14 amino acids. CDR1 is MGHDK, CDR2 SYGVNS, per germline. Trimming left V 5 bases short and J 7 bases short, with 14 bases between. Here the CDR3 reads CASSLPGSVGELFF. Written as DNA, the CDR3 is TGTGCCAGCAGTCTCCCCGGCTCGGTCGGGGAGCTGTTTTTT. Full variable domain (remainder filled in from reference TRBV25-1 and TRBJ2-2): EADIYQTPRYLVIGTGKKITLECSQTMGHDKMYWYQQDPGMELHLIHYSYGVNSTEKGDLSSESTVSRIRTEHFPLTLESARPSHTSQYLCASSLPGSVGELFFGEGSRLTVL.

This CDR3 reads CASSLGRRGQGETQYF. The CDR3 nucleotides are TGTGCCAGCAGTTTAGGGAGGCGGGGCCAAGGAGAGACCCAGTACTTC. The chain links TRBV28 to TRBJ2-5; possibly TRBD2 for D (6 bases). The V gene lost 2 bases and the J gene lost 4 bases, with 17 bases spanning the gap. The CDR3 totals 16 residues. Germline V gives CDR1 MDHEN, CDR2 SYDVKM.

The chain combines TRBV27 with TRBJ2-7; TRBD2 might be the D (7 bases). The ends were cut back, 3 bases at V and 0 bases at J, with 12 bases in the middle. Germline V gives CDR1 MNHEY, CDR2 SMNVEV (reference sequence). The CDR3 contains 15 residues. In DNA form, the CDR3 reads TGTGCCAGCAGTTTGCTCGGGGGGCTCTCCTACGAGCAGTACTTC. This encodes CASSLLGGLSYEQYF.